This T cell receptor (beta chain) was retrieved from a study of tissue T cells after allogeneic stem cell transplantation. Trimming took off 4 bases at V and 3 bases at J, with 10 bases between the two ends. This CDR3 contains 13 residues. Germline CDR1 LGHNA, CDR2 YNLKQL (reference sequence). Clones were sequenced by immunoSEQ multiplex PCR, and TCRdb holds only the in-frame ones, with some missing. The sample has over 45,000 clones; about three quarters are singletons. This clone appeared once. Mouse germline and gene names are used. The read terminates 1 residue ahead of where the CDR3 ends, so the germline J gene completes it.

The chain employs TRBV5 and TRBJ2-7; no clear D. Source material: sorted cells pooled from one or two spleens. The clonotype comes from a pool of C57BL/6 mice in good health. CDR3 sequence: CASSPPVIYEQYF. CDR3 bases read: TGTGCCAGCAGCCCTCCGGTCATCTATGAACAGTAC.